Included here is one TCR beta chain sequence, with context. Its target is not known. Generated by immunoSEQ multiplex PCR, the TCRdb table keeps only in-frame clones and is missing some. Here the sample spans around 60,000 clones, 75% to 90% being singletons. Germline V gene lookup returns CDR1 MDHEN and CDR2 SYDVKM. The CDR3 totals 14 residues. Between the trimmed V and J ends, which lost 5 bases and 8 bases, there was a span of 15 bases. This sample is drawn from a study of OX40 agonist ivuxolimab in advanced cancers. Study as a whole: The patients received ivuxolimab by intravenous route every 2 weeks at 0.01 to 10 mg/kg.

Points from the study as a whole: Certain nonresponders additionally had low normalized T-cell clonal expansion.

This receptor was identified in an adult with an advanced solid tumor such as melanoma, head and neck, liver or kidney cancer. The specimen comprised CD4+ or CD8+ T cells sorted from blood, sampled in a trial of the OX40 agonist ivuxolimab. V is TRBV28 and J is TRBJ1-4; no definite D call. The CDR3 sequence is CASSIGSRREKLFF. The CDR3 DNA reads TGTGCCAGCAGTATCGGCAGTAGGAGAGAAAAACTGTTTTTT.